Here is one T cell receptor (beta chain) with its context. These data originate in a study of shared clonotypes between healthy human individuals. Here immunoSEQ multiplex PCR was the method, and the copy in TCRdb shows in-frame clones only, minus some. The table has under 550,000 clones, about 96% seen once. Germline assignment: CDR1 LNHNV and CDR2 YYDKDF (reference sequence). The length of the CDR3 is 15 residues. V was shortened by 3 bases and J by 5 bases, with 13 bases between the two germline ends. This rearrangement joins TRBV15 to TRBJ2-2, with D uncertain. The receptor's source is a woman aged 25 to 45 in good health. Specimen: naive CD4+ T cells sorted from blood. Subset here: CD45RA+ positively selected. The CDR3 is CATSSLNEVTGELFF. DNA of the CDR3: TGTGCCACCAGCAGTCTCAATGAGGTGACCGGGGAGCTGTTTTTT.